Below, 21 T cell receptor beta chains from the same sample are listed, as sequenced in a study of spatial heterogeneity in lung cancer. Each CDR3 protein is one row after TCRdb ran MiXCR on the 5' RACE reads. Of 4,000 or so distinct CDR3 sequences in the sample, around 19% were seen once. Time point in this sample: sample taken at primary tumor resection. Sequencing of whole RNA from tumor, nontumor lung or frozen PBMC involved no sorting. The sample consisted of PBMCs, taken at surgery. Receptor source: a male donor with early-stage non-small cell lung cancer.

This clonotype was observed many times. This sequence joins TRBV11-2 and TRBJ1-6; D remains unclear. The CDR3 is 12 amino acids. Germline CDR1 and CDR2: SGHAT and FQNNGV. V lost 2 bases, J lost 13 bases, and 9 bases lay in between. The CDR3 region has the DNA TGTGCCAGCAGCTTAAGGGTGTTCCCCCTCCACTTT. It yields the protein CASSLRVFPLHF.

This clonotype is labeled medium-sized. V usage is TRBV6-6 and J usage is TRBJ2-1; weak D call: TRBD2 (7 bases). The CDR3 totals 15 residues. V was pared by 5 bases and J by 10 bases, with 21 bases between. CDR1 MNHNY and CDR2 SVGAGI come from the germline V gene (reference sequence). The CDR3 region has the DNA TGTGCCAGCAGTCCCCCGGTTGCGGGGGCTCGGGAGCAGTTCTTC. Its translation is CASSPPVAGAREQFF.

The V and J genes are TRBV7-2 and TRBJ1-6, with D possibly TRBD1 on 6 matching bases. V lost 0 bases, J lost 10 bases, and 16 bases lay in between. This CDR3 is built from 16 residues. Germline V gene lookup returns CDR1 SGHTA and CDR2 FQGNSA. CDR3 residues: CASSLARGRGRSPLHF. CDR3 nucleotides: TGTGCCAGCAGCTTAGCGCGAGGCAGGGGAAGATCACCCCTCCACTTT.

This clonotype was recorded many times. The chain combines TRBV27 with TRBJ1-5; D remains ambiguous. This CDR3 contains 12 residues. V was clipped by 6 bases and J by 6 bases, with 9 bases between them. The V gene's germline CDR1 is MNHEY and CDR2 SMNVEV (reference sequence). The CDR3 bases are TGTGCCAGCAGCGCCTCGGCTCAGCCCCAGCATTTT. Residues: CASSASAQPQHF.

The gene calls are TRBV28 and TRBJ2-7; D gene uncertain. The CDR3 length is 14 residues. The ends were cut back, 6 bases at V and 1 base at J, with 13 bases in the middle. The germline V gene has CDR1 MDHEN and CDR2 SYDVKM. Written as DNA, the CDR3 is TGTGCCAGCAGCCCGTCGGTCAATTCCTACGAGCAGTACTTC. Its translation is CASSPSVNSYEQYF.

This clonotype was counted ten times or more. Sequence at one end of the junction differs from germline and may be a read error. The chain recombines TRBV3-1 with TRBJ2-7; TRBD1 might be the D (6 bases). Germline CDR1 is LGHDT and CDR2 is YNNKEL (reference sequence). The CDR3 loop spans 12 amino acids. CDR3 in DNA: TGTGCCAGCGGCCAGGGGACAAGCGAGCAGTACTTC. It is translated as CASGQGTSEQYF.

This clonotype is termed medium-sized (0.01 to 0.1%). The chain recombines TRBV20-1 with TRBJ2-3; 7 bases fit TRBD2. This CDR3 is built from 13 residues. Germline assignment: CDR1 DFQATT and CDR2 SNEGSKA (reference sequence). Trimming took 6 bases from V and 2 from J; bases not matched to a gene: 5. In DNA form, the CDR3 reads TGCAGTGCCCAGGGAGGGCCCACAGATACGCAGTATTTT. This sequence encodes CSAQGGPTDTQYF.

This chain joins TRBV20-1 and TRBJ2-7; no clear D gene. V was pared by 3 bases and J by 6 bases, with 21 bases between. In germline, CDR1 is DFQATT, CDR2 SNEGSKA (reference sequence). The CDR3 runs 15 residues. CDR3 loop: CSASKSVSKHFEQYF. DNA for the CDR3: TGCAGTGCTAGTAAAAGCGTCAGTAAACATTTCGAGCAGTACTTC.

The chain recombines TRBV7-2 with TRBJ1-5; D is unresolved. Trimming left V 7 bases short and J 7 bases short, with 11 bases between. The CDR3 consists of 12 residues. Germline CDR1 reads SGHTA; CDR2 reads FQGNSA. CDR3 in amino acids: CASTGPGQPQHF. The DNA for the CDR3 is TGTGCCAGCACTGGGCCTGGGCAGCCCCAGCATTTT.

The V and J genes are TRBV6-1 and TRBJ2-6; TRBD2 is a possible D gene (6 bases). V lost 11 bases and J lost 1, with 15 bases in between. Germline assignment: CDR1 MNHNS and CDR2 SASEGT. This CDR3 is built from 15 residues. The chain's CDR3 is CAGRDSSSGANVLTF. Written as DNA, the CDR3 is TGTGCCGGGCGGGACTCCTCGTCTGGGGCCAACGTCCTGACTTTC.

This clonotype was seen more than once but under ten times. The rearrangement joins TRBV12-3 or TRBV12-4 to TRBJ1-2; no reliable D call. V lost 6 bases and J lost 4, with 18 bases in between. The CDR3 covers 15 residues. CDR3 sequence reads: CASSEHGGLTYGYTF. CDR3 sequence (DNA): TGTGCCAGCAGCGAACACGGAGGTCTGACCTATGGCTACACCTTC.

CDR3 residues: CASSSGTENSPLHF. In DNA, the CDR3 is TGTGCCAGCAGTTCCGGGACAGAAAATTCACCCCTCCACTTT. The V gene is TRBV12-3 or TRBV12-4, the J gene TRBJ1-6; the match to TRBD1 covers 7 bases. The CDR3 consists of 14 residues. Trimming removed 4 bases from V and 7 bases from J; junction bases left unmatched: 4.

The sample holds a few counts of this clonotype. The chain combines TRBV5-1 with TRBJ2-3; D is possibly TRBD2 (5 bases). Germline-derived CDR1 and CDR2 are SGHRS and YFSETQ. V gave up 1 base and J gave up 3 bases, with 12 bases separating them. The CDR3 contains 15 residues. The CDR3 sequence: CASSLLRERTDTQYF. CDR3 nucleotide sequence: TGCGCCAGCAGCTTGTTAAGGGAGAGGACAGATACGCAGTATTTT.

Only one count was recorded for this clonotype. This chain joins TRBV5-1 and TRBJ2-1; D uncertain. The CDR3 sequence is 14 residues long. Trimming took 4 bases from V and 7 from J, leaving 15 bases between them. Germline CDR1 reads SGHRS; CDR2 reads YFSETQ. The CDR3 DNA sequence: TGCGCCAGCAGCCCCTGGATGGTTTCTAATGAGCAGTTCTTC. The encoded protein is CASSPWMVSNEQFF.

This clonotype is medium-sized (0.01 to 0.1%) within its sample. CDR3 coding DNA: TGTGCCAGCAGTACACGGGCAGGGAACACTGAAGCTTTCTTT. It translates to CASSTRAGNTEAFF. This chain joins TRBV6-6 and TRBJ1-1; D remains ambiguous. Trimming removed 5 bases at V and 1 base at J, with 11 bases between. CDR1 MNHNY and CDR2 SVGAGI come from the germline V gene (reference sequence). The CDR3 sequence is 14 residues long.

This clonotype occurred a few times. The chain uses TRBV29-1 and TRBJ2-7; D not resolved. The CDR3 spans 14 residues. Trimming removed 4 bases from V and 2 bases from J, with 15 bases in between. Germline values: CDR1 SQVTM, CDR2 ANQGSEA. CDR3 amino acids: CSVVPGRNTYEQYF. CDR3 DNA sequence: TGCAGCGTTGTGCCCGGACGGAATACCTACGAGCAGTACTTC.

This clonotype ranks as large. The chain employs TRBV24-1 and TRBJ2-1, with 13 bases aligning to TRBD2. The ends lost 4 bases at V and 5 bases at J; junction bases unmatched: 1. The CDR3 extends over 15 amino acids. Germline-derived CDR1 and CDR2 are KGHDR and SFDVKD. CDR3 protein: CATSETSGGDNEQFF. DNA of the CDR3: TGTGCCACCAGTGAAACTAGCGGGGGGGACAATGAGCAGTTCTTC.

This clonotype ranks as medium-sized. The chain carries TRBV10-1 and TRBJ1-1, with D possibly TRBD1 on 6 matching bases. V gave up 1 base and J gave up 4 bases, with 16 bases separating them. The CDR3 covers 16 residues. The germline CDR1 and CDR2 sequences are WNHNN and SYGVQD (reference sequence). CDR3 sequence reads: CASSEYRVQGSTEAFF. The CDR3 DNA sequence: TGCGCCAGCAGTGAGTACAGGGTGCAGGGGAGCACTGAAGCTTTCTTT.

This clonotype was found a few times. The chain couples TRBV28 to TRBJ1-2; TRBD1 agrees at 7 bases. This CDR3 comprises 15 residues. V trimming: 2 bases; J trimming: 2 bases; junction bases outside the gene matches: 5. Germline CDR1 is MDHEN and CDR2 is SYDVKM. This CDR3 is CASSLVDRANYGYTF. CDR3 in DNA: TGTGCCAGCAGTTTAGTCGACAGGGCGAACTATGGCTACACCTTC.

This clonotype was picked up a small number of times. The chain is built from TRBV9 and TRBJ1-5; tentatively, D is TRBD1 (5 bases). Deletions cut 4 bases from V and 7 bases from J, with 12 bases between. The V gene's germline CDR1 is SGDLS and CDR2 YYNGEE. This CDR3 contains 13 residues. The DNA of the CDR3 is TGTGCCAGCAGCCTGAGAGAGGGGCAGCCCCAGCATTTT. Its translation: CASSLREGQPQHF.

This clonotype was picked up a small number of times. The CDR3 region is CATRGEGGEQFF. Written as DNA, the CDR3 is TGTGCCACCAGGGGTGAGGGGGGTGAGCAGTTCTTC. The rearrangement joins TRBV24-1 to TRBJ2-1; TRBD1 or TRBD2 may be the D gene (6 bases each). V was shortened by 7 bases and J by 9 bases, with 12 bases between the two germline ends. The length of the CDR3 is 12 residues. The germline gives CDR1 KGHDR, CDR2 SFDVKD.